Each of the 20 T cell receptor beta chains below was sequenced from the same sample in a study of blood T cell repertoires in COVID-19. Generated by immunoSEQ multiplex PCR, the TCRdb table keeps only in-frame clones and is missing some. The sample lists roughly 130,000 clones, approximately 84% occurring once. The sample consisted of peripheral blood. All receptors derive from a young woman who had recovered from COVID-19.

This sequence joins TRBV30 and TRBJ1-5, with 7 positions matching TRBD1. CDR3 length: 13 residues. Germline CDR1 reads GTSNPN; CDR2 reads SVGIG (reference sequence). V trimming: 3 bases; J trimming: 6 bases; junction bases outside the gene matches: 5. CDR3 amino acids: CAWRGQGGQPQHF. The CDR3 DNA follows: TGTGCCTGGAGGGGGCAGGGGGGTCAGCCCCAGCATTTT. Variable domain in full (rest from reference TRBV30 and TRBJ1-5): SQTIHQWPATLVQPVGSPLSLECTVEGTSNPNLYWYRQAAGRGLQLLFYSVGIGQISSEVPQNLSASRPQDRQFILSSKKLLLSDSGFYLCAWRGQGGQPQHFGDGTRLSIL.

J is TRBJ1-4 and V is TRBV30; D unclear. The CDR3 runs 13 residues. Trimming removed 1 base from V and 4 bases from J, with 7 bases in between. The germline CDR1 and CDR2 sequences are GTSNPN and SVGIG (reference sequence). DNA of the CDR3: TGTGCCTGGAGTGCTGGAGGTAATGAAAAACTGTTTTTT. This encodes CAWSAGGNEKLFF. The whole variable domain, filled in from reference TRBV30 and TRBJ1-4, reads SQTIHQWPATLVQPVGSPLSLECTVEGTSNPNLYWYRQAAGRGLQLLFYSVGIGQISSEVPQNLSASRPQDRQFILSSKKLLLSDSGFYLCAWSAGGNEKLFFGSGTQLSVL.

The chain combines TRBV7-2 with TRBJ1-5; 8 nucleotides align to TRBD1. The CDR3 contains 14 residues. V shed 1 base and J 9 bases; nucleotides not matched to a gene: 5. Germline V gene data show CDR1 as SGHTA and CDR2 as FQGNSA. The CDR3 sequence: CASSLDRGFGPQHF. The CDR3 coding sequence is TGTGCCAGCAGCTTAGACAGGGGGTTTGGGCCCCAGCATTTT. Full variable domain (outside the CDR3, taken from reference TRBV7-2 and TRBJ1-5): GAGVSQSPSNKVTEKGKDVELRCDPISGHTALYWYRQSLGQGLEFLIYFQGNSAPDKSGLPSDRFSAERTGGSVSTLTIQRTQQEDSAVYLCASSLDRGFGPQHFGDGTRLSIL.

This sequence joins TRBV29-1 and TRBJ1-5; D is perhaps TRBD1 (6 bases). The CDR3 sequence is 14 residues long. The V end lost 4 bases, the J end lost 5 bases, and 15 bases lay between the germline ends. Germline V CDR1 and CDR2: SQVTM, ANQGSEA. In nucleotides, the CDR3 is TGCAGCGTTGTTTTCGGGACACGGGATCAGCCCCAGCATTTT. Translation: CSVVFGTRDQPQHF.

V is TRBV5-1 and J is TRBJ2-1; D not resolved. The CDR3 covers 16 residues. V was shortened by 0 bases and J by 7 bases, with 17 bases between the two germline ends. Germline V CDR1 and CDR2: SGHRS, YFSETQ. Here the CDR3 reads CASSLGLPDEKNEQFF. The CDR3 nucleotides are TGCGCCAGCAGCTTGGGACTCCCAGACGAGAAGAATGAGCAGTTCTTC.

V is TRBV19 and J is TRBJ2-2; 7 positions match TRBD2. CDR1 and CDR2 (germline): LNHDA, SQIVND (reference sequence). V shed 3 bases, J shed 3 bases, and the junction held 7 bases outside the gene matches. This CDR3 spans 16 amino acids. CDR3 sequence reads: CASSIPIGGDTGELFF. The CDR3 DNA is TGTGCCAGTAGTATTCCCATTGGGGGGGACACCGGGGAGCTGTTTTTT.

The CDR3 loop is CSVERLAGGRYNEQFF. The CDR3 region has the DNA TGCAGCGTTGAACGGCTAGCGGGGGGCCGGTACAATGAGCAGTTCTTC. The genes are TRBV29-1 and TRBJ2-1, with 11 bases aligning to TRBD2. The CDR3 loop spans 16 amino acids. V was clipped by 2 bases and J by 4 bases; unmatched bases: 7. Germline V gene lookup returns CDR1 SQVTM and CDR2 ANQGSEA.

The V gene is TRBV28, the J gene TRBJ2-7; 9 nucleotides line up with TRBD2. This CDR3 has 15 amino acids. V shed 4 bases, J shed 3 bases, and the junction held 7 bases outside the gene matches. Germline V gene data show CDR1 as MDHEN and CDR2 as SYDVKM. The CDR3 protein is CASSYSGSRGYEQYF. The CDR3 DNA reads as TGTGCCAGCAGTTATAGCGGGAGTAGGGGCTACGAGCAGTACTTC.

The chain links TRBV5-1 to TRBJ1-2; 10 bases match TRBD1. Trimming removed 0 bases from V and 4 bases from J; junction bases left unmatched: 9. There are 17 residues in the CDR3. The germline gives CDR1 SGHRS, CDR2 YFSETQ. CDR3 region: CASSLGPGQGWSYGYTF. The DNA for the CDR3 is TGCGCCAGCAGCTTGGGGCCGGGACAGGGGTGGAGCTATGGCTACACCTTC.

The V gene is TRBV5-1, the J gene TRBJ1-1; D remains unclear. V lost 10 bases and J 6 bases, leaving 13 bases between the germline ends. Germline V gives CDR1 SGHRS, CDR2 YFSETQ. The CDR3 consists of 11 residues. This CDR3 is CAGIIAAEAFF. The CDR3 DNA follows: TGCGCCGGCATAATAGCGGCTGAAGCTTTCTTT.

The CDR3, as DNA: TGCGCCAGCAGCTTGACGGCCGGGGAACAAGAGACCCAGTACTTC. Its translation: CASSLTAGEQETQYF. V is TRBV5-1 and J is TRBJ2-5; a weak D match, TRBD2 (5 bases). The CDR3 is made up of 15 amino acids. Germline V CDR1 and CDR2: SGHRS, YFSETQ. V was shortened by 1 base and J by 2 bases, with 12 bases between the two germline ends. Full variable domain (rest looked up from reference TRBV5-1 and TRBJ2-5): KAGVTQTPRYLIKTRGQQVTLSCSPISGHRSVSWYQQTPGQGLQFLFEYFSETQRNKGNFPGRFSGRQFSNSRSEMNVSTLELGDSALYLCASSLTAGEQETQYFGPGTRLLVL.

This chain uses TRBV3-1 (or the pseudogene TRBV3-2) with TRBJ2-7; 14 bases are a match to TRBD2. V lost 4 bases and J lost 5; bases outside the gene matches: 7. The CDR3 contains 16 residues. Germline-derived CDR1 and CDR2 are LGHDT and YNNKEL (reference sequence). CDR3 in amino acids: CASSLWTSGRIDEQYF. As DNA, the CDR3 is TGTGCCAGCAGCCTGTGGACTAGCGGGAGGATCGACGAGCAGTACTTC.

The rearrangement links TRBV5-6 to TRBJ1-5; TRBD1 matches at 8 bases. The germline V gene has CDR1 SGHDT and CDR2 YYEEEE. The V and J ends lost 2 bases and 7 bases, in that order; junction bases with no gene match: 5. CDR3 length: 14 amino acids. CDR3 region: CASSFGQGWQPQHF. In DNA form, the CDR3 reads TGTGCCAGCAGCTTCGGACAGGGTTGGCAGCCCCAGCATTTT.

CDR3 nucleotide sequence: TGTGCCAGCAAGGGGGTCCTCCTGTTTTTT. Amino acids: CASKGVLLFF. V gene TRBV9 combines with J gene TRBJ1-4; tentatively, D is TRBD1 (6 bases). The germline gives CDR1 SGDLS, CDR2 YYNGEE. V lost 6 bases and J 14 bases, leaving 11 bases between the germline ends. This CDR3 has 10 residues.

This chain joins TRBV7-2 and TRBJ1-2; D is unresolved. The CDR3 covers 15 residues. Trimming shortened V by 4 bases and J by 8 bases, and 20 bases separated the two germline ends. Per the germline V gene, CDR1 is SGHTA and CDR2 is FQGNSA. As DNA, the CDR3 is TGTGCCAGCAGCTGGGGAGAGAGGGCCCTTTTGGGCTACACCTTC. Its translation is CASSWGERALLGYTF.

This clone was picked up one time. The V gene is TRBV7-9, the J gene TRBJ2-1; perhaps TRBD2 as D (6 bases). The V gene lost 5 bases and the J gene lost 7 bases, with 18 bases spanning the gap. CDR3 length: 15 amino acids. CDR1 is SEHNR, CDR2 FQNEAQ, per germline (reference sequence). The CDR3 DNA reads TGTGCCAGCAGCCCCGAGGACTATCTCCTTAATGAGCAGTTCTTC. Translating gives CASSPEDYLLNEQFF.

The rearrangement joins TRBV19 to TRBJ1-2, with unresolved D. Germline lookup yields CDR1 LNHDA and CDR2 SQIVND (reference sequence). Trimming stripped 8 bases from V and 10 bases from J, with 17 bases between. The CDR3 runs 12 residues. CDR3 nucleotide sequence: TGTGCCAGTCGATCCGGGAGGCTGCCCTACACCTTC. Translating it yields CASRSGRLPYTF.

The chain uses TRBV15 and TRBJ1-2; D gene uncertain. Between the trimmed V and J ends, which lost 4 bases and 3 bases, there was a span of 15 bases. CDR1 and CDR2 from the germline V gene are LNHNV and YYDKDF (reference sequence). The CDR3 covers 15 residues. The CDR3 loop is CATSTPGRAHYGYTF. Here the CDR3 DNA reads TGTGCCACCAGCACCCCCGGGAGGGCGCACTATGGCTACACCTTC.

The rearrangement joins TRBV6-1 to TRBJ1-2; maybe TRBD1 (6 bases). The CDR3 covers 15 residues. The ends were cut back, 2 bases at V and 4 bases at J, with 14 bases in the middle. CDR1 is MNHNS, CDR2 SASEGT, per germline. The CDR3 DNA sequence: TGTGCCAGCAGTGAAAGATTTACAGGGCCCTATGGCTACACCTTC. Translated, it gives CASSERFTGPYGYTF.

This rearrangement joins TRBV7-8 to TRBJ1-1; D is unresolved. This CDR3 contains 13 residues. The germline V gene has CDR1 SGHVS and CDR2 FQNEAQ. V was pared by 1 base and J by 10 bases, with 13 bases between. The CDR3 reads CASSLDLTRLAFF. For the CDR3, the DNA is TGTGCCAGCAGCTTAGACTTAACGAGGCTAGCTTTCTTT.